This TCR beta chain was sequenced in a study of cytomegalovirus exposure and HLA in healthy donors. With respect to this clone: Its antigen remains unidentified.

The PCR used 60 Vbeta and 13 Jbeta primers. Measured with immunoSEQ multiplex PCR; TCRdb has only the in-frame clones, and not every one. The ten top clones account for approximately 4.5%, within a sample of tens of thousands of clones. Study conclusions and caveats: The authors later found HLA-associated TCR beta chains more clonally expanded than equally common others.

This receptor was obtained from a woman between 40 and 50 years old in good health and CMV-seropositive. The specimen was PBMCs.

CDR3 in DNA: TGTGCCAGCAGTTTATCGTGGGGGGAGGGCCGTCGAGAGCAGTACTTC. Amino acids: CASSLSWGEGRREQYF. The genes are TRBV27 and TRBJ2-7; 7 nucleotides align to TRBD2. This CDR3 is built from 16 residues. Germline-derived CDR1 and CDR2 are MNHEY and SMNVEV (reference sequence). The trim removed 0 bases at V and 7 bases at J, leaving 12 bases unmatched.